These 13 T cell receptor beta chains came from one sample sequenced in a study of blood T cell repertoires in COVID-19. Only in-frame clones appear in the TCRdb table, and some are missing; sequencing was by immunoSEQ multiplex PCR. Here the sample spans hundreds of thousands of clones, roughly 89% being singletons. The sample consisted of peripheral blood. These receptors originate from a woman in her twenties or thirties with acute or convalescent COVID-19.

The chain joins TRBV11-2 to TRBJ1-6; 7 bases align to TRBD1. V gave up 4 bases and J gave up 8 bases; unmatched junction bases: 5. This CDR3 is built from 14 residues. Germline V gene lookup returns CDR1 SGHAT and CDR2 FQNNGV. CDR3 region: CASSSQGVDSPLHF. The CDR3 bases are TGTGCCAGCAGCTCCCAGGGGGTTGATTCACCCCTCCACTTT. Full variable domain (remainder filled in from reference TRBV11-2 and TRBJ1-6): EAGVAQSPRYKIIEKRQSVAFWCNPISGHATLYWYQQILGQGPKLLIQFQNNGVVDDSQLPKDRFSAERLKGVDSTLKIQPAKLEDSAVYLCASSSQGVDSPLHFGNGTRLTVT.

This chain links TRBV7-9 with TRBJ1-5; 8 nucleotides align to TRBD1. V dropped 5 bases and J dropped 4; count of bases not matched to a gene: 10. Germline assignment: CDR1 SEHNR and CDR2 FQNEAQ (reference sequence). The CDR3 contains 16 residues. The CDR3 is CASSQDSTGGNQPQHF. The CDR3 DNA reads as TGTGCCAGCAGCCAGGACAGCACAGGGGGGAATCAGCCCCAGCATTTT.

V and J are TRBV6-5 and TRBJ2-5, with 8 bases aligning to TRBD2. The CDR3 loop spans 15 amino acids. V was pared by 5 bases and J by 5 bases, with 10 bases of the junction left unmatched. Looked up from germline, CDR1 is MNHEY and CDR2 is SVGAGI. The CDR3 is CASSNRGGLAETQYF. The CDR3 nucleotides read TGTGCCAGCAGTAACCGGGGGGGGTTGGCGGAGACCCAGTACTTC.

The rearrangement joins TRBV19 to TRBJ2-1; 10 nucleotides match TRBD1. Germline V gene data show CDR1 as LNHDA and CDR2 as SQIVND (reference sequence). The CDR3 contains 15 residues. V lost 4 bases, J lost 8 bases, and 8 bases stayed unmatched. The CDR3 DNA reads TGTGCCAGTAGTACACGACAGGGGGCAGGCGATGAGCAGTTCTTC. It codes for CASSTRQGAGDEQFF. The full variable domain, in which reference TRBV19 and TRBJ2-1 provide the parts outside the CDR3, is DGGITQSPKYLFRKEGQNVTLSCEQNLNHDAMYWYRQDPGQGLRLIYYSQIVNDFQKGDIAEGYSVSREKKESFPLTVTSAQKNPTAFYLCASSTRQGAGDEQFFGPGTRLTVL.

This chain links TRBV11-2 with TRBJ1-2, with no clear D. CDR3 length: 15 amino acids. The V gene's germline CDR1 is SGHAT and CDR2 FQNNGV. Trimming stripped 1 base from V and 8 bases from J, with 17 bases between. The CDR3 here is CASSLASGLAGGYTF. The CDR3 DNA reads TGTGCCAGCAGCTTAGCATCGGGCCTGGCGGGAGGCTACACCTTC.

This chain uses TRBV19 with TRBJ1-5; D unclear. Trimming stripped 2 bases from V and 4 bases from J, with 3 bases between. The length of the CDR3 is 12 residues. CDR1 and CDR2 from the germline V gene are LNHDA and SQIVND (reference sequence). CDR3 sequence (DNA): TGTGCCAGTAGTATACATAATCAGCCCCAGCATTTT. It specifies CASSIHNQPQHF.

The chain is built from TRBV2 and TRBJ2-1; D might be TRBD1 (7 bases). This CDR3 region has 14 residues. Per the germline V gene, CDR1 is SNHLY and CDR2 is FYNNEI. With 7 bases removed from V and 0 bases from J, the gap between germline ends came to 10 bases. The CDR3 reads CASMRDSSYNEQFF. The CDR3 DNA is TGTGCCAGCATGCGGGACAGCTCCTACAATGAGCAGTTCTTC. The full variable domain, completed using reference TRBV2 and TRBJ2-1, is EPEVTQTPSHQVTQMGQEVILRCVPISNHLYFYWYRQILGQKVEFLVSFYNNEISEKSEIFDDQFSVERPDGSNFTLKIRSTKLEDSAMYFCASMRDSSYNEQFFGPGTRLTVL.

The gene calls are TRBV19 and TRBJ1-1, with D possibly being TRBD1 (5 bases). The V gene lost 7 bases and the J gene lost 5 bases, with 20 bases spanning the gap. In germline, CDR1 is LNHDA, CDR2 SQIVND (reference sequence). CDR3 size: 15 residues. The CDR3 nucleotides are TGTGCCAGTATGCCTTTGGGGGGGGTGGGTACTGAAGCTTTCTTT. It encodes CASMPLGGVGTEAFF.

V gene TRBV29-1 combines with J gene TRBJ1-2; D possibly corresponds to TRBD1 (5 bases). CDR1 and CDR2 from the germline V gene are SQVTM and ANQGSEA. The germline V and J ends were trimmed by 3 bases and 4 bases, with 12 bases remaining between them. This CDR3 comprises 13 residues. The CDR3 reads CSVERLGGYGYTF. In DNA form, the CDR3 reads TGCAGCGTTGAGCGTCTGGGGGGCTATGGCTACACCTTC. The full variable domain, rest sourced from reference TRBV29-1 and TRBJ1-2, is SAVISQKPSRDICQRGTSLTIQCQVDSQVTMMFWYRQQPGQSLTLIATANQGSEATYESGFVIDKFPISRPNLTFSTLTVSNMSPEDSSIYLCSVERLGGYGYTFGSGTRLTVV.

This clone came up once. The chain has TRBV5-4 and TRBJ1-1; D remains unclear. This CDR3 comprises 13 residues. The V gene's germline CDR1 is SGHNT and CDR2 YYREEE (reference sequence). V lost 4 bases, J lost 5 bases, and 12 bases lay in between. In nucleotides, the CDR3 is TGTGCCAGCAGCCGAGAAGCCTGGACTGAAGCTTTCTTT. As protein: CASSREAWTEAFF.

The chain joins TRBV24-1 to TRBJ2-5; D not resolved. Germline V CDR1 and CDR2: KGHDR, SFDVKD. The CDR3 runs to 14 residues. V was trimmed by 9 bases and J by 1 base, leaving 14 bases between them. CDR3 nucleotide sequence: TGTGCCACCGCCGCCCCCAACAGCCAAGAGACCCAGTACTTC. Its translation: CATAAPNSQETQYF.

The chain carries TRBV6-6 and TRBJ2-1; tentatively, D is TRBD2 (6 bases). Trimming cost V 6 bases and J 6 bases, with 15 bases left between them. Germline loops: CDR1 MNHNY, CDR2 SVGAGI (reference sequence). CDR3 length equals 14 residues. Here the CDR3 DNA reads TGTGCCAGCAGGATTCGGACCGGGGGCAATGAGCAGTTCTTC. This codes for CASRIRTGGNEQFF.

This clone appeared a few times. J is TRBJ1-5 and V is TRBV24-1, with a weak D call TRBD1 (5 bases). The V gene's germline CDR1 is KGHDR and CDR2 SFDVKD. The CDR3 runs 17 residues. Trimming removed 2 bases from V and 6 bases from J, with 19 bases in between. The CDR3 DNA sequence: TGTGCCACCAGTGATTCTAAACGACAGACAACGGGTCAGCCCCAGCATTTT. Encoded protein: CATSDSKRQTTGQPQHF.